This TCR beta chain comes out of a study of T cell responses to AZD1222 COVID-19 vaccine. Study conclusions and caveats: Females outnumbered males among donors, who were mostly white British; clonal diversity was possibly underestimated. Along spike, vaccine-associated CD4 TCRs were found throughout, with dominance at 160-218 and 743-854.

Clones were sequenced by immunoSEQ multiplex PCR, and TCRdb holds only the in-frame ones, with some missing. The profile shows fewer than 150,000 clones, 88% of them singletons. Pooling covered second doses at about 4 or about 12 weeks. This CDR3 has 13 residues. Trimming took 2 bases from V and 9 from J, leaving 13 bases between them. The V gene's germline CDR1 is SEHNR and CDR2 FQNEAQ (reference sequence). As to this clone: Its antigen is not identified.

Sequencing used peripheral blood, obtained 28 days after the second AZD1222 dose. The origin of this receptor is an adult who received the AZD1222 COVID-19 vaccine. The chain uses TRBV7-9 and TRBJ1-2, with D unresolved. The CDR3 loop reads CASSLWVEDSYTF. The CDR3 DNA sequence: TGTGCCAGCAGCTTATGGGTCGAGGATAGCTACACCTTC. Combining the CDR3 with reference TRBV7-9 and TRBJ1-2 gives the whole variable domain DTGVSQNPRHKITKRGQNVTFRCDPISEHNRLYWYRQTLGQGPEFLTYFQNEAQLEKSRLLSDRFSAERPKGSFSTLEIQRTEQGDSAMYLCASSLWVEDSYTFGSGTRLTVV.